This TCR beta chain was sequenced in a study of neurological immune-mediated disorders. General study results and limits: None of the CDR3 amino acid sequences in expanded clones turned up in more than one subject, which points to private repertoires in all groups.

Stated time point: longitudinal time-point 2. Each CDR3 protein is one row after TCRdb ran MiXCR on the 5' RACE reads. The data contain 65,000 to 85,000 distinct CDR3 sequences, 5.5% to 6.5% of them singletons. Deletions cut 6 bases from V and 0 bases from J, with 8 bases between. This CDR3 region has 13 residues. At least ten counts were recorded for this clonotype. Its antigen is not identified. Material: PBMCs. The V and J genes are TRBV12-3 or TRBV12-4 and TRBJ1-1; unclear D gene. The sequence was collected from a woman aged 55-70 years with multiple sclerosis. The CDR3 spells CASRLGVNTEAFF. CDR3 sequence (DNA): TGTGCCAGCAGGCTGGGAGTGAACACTGAAGCTTTCTTT.